This TCR beta chain was identified during a study of cytomegalovirus exposure and HLA in healthy donors. As for the study in general: In a later analysis, the 100 to 150 validation repertoires were reported to have used the same platform as the 600 to 800 first-cohort repertoires. Points from the study as a whole: Among TCR sequences, most were rare, though some public TCRs appeared in many donors. A list of about 180 TCR beta chains associated with cytomegalovirus was given.

The validation cohort, a group of over a hundred subjects, included the donors and was separate from the approximately 650-subject first cohort. This CDR3 is built from 13 residues. The germline V gene encodes CDR1 LNHNV and CDR2 YYDKDF (reference sequence). V was clipped by 1 base and J by 3 bases, with 6 bases between them. Generated by immunoSEQ multiplex PCR, the TCRdb table keeps only in-frame clones and is missing some. There are about 240,000 clones in the sample; about 90% occur only once, and over 0.95% lies in the top ten. With regard to this clone: Its matching antigen is unknown.

Sequenced: PBMCs. The TCR sequence derives from a woman aged 25-40 years in good health and CMV-seropositive. The V and J genes are TRBV15 and TRBJ2-5; no clear D. The CDR3: CATSRAGEETQYF. CDR3 DNA sequence: TGTGCCACCAGCAGAGCGGGTGAAGAGACCCAGTACTTC. Full variable domain (outside the CDR3, taken from reference TRBV15 and TRBJ2-5): DAMVIQNPRYQVTQFGKPVTLSCSQTLNHNVMYWYQQKSSQAPKLLFHYYDKDFNNEADTPDNFQSRRPNTSFCFLDIRSPGLGDTAMYLCATSRAGEETQYFGPGTRLLVL.